These 3 T cell receptor beta chains were all obtained from the same sample, sequenced in a study of blood T cell repertoires in COVID-19 (TCRdb year 2020). Receptor libraries were prepared by the immunoSEQ multiplex PCR assay. Held by TCRdb, this immuneACCESS table contains in-frame sequences only and omits some clones. Under half of the omission traces to an unresolved V gene where checked; the cause of the rest is unknown. The sample table records 200,000 to 250,000 clones; roughly nine tenths of these occur just once. The ten biggest clones cover over 3% of the sample. Sequences were obtained from PBMCs or T cells enriched from blood (not recorded which). The source is a woman between 45 and 65 years old in a cohort exposed to, infected with or recovered from COVID-19 (not recorded which).

The genes are TRBV27 and TRBJ1-1; D remains unclear. V shed 2 bases and J shed 3 bases, with 16 bases lying between them. Germline CDR1 and CDR2: MNHEY and SMNVEV (reference sequence). The CDR3 has 16 amino acids. CDR3 protein: CASSLRAQEADTEAFF. The CDR3 bases are TGTGCCAGCAGTTTAAGGGCCCAGGAGGCGGACACTGAAGCTTTCTTT.

This sequence joins TRBV6-6 and TRBJ1-6; D remains unclear. Germline assignment: CDR1 MNHNY and CDR2 SVGAGI (reference sequence). This CDR3 is built from 12 residues. V shed 8 bases and J shed 7 bases, with 9 bases lying between them. The CDR3 DNA sequence: TGTGCCAGCTTAGTACTGAATTCACCCCTCCACTTT. Encoded protein: CASLVLNSPLHF.

This clone was detected only a few times. The gene calls are TRBV10-3 and TRBJ1-5; 10 bases agree with TRBD1. V shed 6 bases and J 7 bases; nucleotides not matched to a gene: 3. Germline V gives CDR1 ENHRY, CDR2 SYGVKD. The CDR3 runs 13 residues. The CDR3 DNA reads TGTGCCATCAGACCGGACAGGGGGCAGCCCCAGCATTTT. It is translated as CAIRPDRGQPQHF.